This T cell receptor beta chain was obtained from a study of control samples from healthy donors and cancer patients (TCRdb year 2020). Worth noting for this clone: Its recognized antigen is unknown. The input lacks base qualities; no much larger clone sits a single base away.

CDR1 and CDR2, looked up from the germline V gene, are SGHTS and YDEGEE. A distance of 15 bases separates the germline ends of V and J, which lose 2 bases and 10 bases respectively. Including the terminal cysteine and phenylalanine, the CDR3 comprises 13 residues. Only the CDR3 portion is preserved as DNA: 39 bases, with reading frame beginning at the first base. To prepare the library, the immunoSEQ multiplex PCR assay was applied. TCRdb took this table from immuneACCESS and kept in-frame rearrangements with V and J called. Such tables lack part of the clones; where checked against another copy, unresolved V genes explain under half of the gap, and the rest is unexplained. The sample table lists 130,000 or so clones, over 75% of them with a count of one. The ten largest clonotypes hold approximately 3.2% of the sample.

The rearrangement combines TRBV5-8 with TRBJ2-5; the D gene is perhaps TRBD1 or TRBD2, as each covers 5 bases. This TCR came from a man aged 50 or older in good health. The sequenced sample consisted of blood. The nucleotides are TGTGCCAGCAGCTTCCCTGGGGCCCGGGACCAGTACTTC. Its translation is CASSFPGARDQYF.